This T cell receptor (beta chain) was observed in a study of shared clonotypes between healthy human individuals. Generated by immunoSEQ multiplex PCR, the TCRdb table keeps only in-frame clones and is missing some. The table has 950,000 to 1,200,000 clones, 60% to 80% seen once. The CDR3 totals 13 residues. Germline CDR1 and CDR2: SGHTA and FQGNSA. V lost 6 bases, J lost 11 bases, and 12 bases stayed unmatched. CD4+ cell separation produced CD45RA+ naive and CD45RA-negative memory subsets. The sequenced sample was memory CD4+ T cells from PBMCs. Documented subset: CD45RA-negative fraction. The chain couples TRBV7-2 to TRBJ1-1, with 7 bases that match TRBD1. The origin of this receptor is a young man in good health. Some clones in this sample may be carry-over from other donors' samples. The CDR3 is CASRGNRGGSAFF. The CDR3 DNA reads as TGTGCCAGCAGGGGTAACAGGGGAGGTAGTGCTTTCTTT.